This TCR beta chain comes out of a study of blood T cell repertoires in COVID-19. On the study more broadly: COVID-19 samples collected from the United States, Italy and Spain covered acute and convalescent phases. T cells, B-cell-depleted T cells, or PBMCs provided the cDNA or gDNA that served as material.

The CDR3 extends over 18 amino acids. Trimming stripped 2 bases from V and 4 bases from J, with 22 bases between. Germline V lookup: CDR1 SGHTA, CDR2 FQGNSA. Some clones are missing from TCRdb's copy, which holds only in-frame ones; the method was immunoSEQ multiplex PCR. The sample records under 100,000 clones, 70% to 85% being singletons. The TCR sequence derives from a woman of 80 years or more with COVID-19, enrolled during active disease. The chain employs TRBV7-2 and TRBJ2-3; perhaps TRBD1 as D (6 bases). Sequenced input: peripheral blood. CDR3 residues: CASSLIFSGTMGADTQYF. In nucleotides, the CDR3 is TGTGCCAGCAGCTTAATCTTCTCCGGGACAATGGGGGCAGATACGCAGTATTTT.